This T cell receptor beta chain stems from a study of CD8+ T cells in alopecia areata. General study points: Shared TCR sequences were less clear between patients than in mice, possibly partly from HLA diversity. An increase in clonality over normal scalp was evident in lesional scalp, especially alopecia totalis/universalis.

This CDR3 comprises 12 residues. Germline V gene sequence: CDR1 SQVTM, CDR2 ANQGSEA. V was shortened by 6 bases and J by 3 bases, with 9 bases between the two germline ends. cDNA reverse transcribed from extracted RNA served as the sequencing template. Libraries were prepared by immunoSEQ multiplex PCR; TCRdb keeps only in-frame clonotypes and omits some of them. Of more than 95,000 clones listed, around 48% were seen once; the top ten hold roughly a tenth. Both peripheral blood and punch biopsies of lesional scalp skin were obtained from patients who had alopecia areata. In regard to this clone: The target antigen is unknown.

Sequenced sample: NKG2D-low CD8+ T cells sorted from blood. The clonotype was recovered from a human donor with alopecia areata. The chain links TRBV29-1 to TRBJ1-3, with D possibly being TRBD1 (5 bases). CDR3 region: CSVATVGNTIYF. The CDR3 nucleotides are TGCAGCGTCGCGACAGTTGGAAACACCATATATTTT.